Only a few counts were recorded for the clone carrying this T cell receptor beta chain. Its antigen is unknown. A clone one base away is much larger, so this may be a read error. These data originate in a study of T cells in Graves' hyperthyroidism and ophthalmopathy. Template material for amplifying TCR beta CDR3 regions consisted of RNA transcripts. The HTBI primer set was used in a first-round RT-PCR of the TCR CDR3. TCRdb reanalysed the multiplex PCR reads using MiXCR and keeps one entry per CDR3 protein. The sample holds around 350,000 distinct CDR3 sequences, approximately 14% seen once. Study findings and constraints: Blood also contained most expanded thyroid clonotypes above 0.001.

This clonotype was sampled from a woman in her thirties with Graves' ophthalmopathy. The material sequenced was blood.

This CDR3 reads CSASGGGRYEQYF. Written as DNA, the CDR3 is TGCAGTGCTAGTGGAGGGGGGCGTTACGAGCAGTACTTC. This chain uses TRBV20-1 with TRBJ2-7, with D perhaps matching TRBD1 or TRBD2 (6 bases each). Looked up from germline, CDR1 is DFQATT and CDR2 is SNEGSKA (reference sequence). CDR3 size: 13 residues. V lost 3 bases and J 4 bases, leaving 13 bases between the germline ends.